This T cell receptor beta chain was captured in a study of cytomegalovirus exposure and HLA in healthy donors. The overall study: The 120 million or so unique TCR beta sequences, from about 190 million T cells, were found by an earlier analysis.

In the PCR, 60 Vbeta and 13 Jbeta primers were used. In the original processing: Unique TCR beta chains totaled roughly 80 million in a later count, with roughly 11 million of them shared. Produced via immunoSEQ multiplex PCR; TCRdb's table is partial and in-frame only. For V, J and clone size, that table is used; D and trimming come from the DNA. Of about 160,000 clones listed, 70% to 85% are singletons. Concerning this clone: What it binds is not known.

V shed 5 bases and J 1 base; nucleotides not matched to a gene: 9. Germline lookup yields CDR1 MGHDK and CDR2 SYGVNS. CDR3 length: 16 amino acids. Study outcomes and limitations: Later analysis suggested links between common viral pathogens and several top significant clusters. Reportedly, diagnosis of cytomegalovirus status by the classifier showed high specificity and sensitivity.

The sample taken for sequencing was PBMCs. This sequence originates from a man aged 45-60 years in good health and CMV-seropositive. V gene TRBV25-1 combines with J gene TRBJ2-7, with 9 positions matching TRBD1. The CDR3 bases are TGTGCCAGCAGTCAGGGGACAGGGAGGGTTTCCTACGAGCAGTACTTC. Translating gives CASSQGTGRVSYEQYF.